This TCR beta chain comes out of a study of blood T cell repertoires in COVID-19. Overall study context: Acute-phase and convalescent COVID-19 samples originated in the United States, Italy and Spain. The cDNA or gDNA used as material had been derived from T cells, B-cell-depleted T cells, or PBMCs.

Methods used by the authors: Reference gene primer amplification gave nucleated cell count estimates. Sequencing was performed with immunoSEQ multiplex PCR; in TCRdb, only in-frame clones are kept and a portion is missing. That table furnishes V, J and clone size, whereas the DNA furnished D and trimming. The sample has 120,000 or so clones; about four fifths are singletons. CDR3 size: 12 residues. Germline V lookup: CDR1 MDHEN, CDR2 SYDVKM. Trimming took 8 bases from V and 8 from J; bases not matched to a gene: 4. The sample taken for sequencing was peripheral blood. The chain has TRBV28 and TRBJ1-2; 11 bases align to TRBD1. This sequence was found in a man older than 75 with active or convalescent COVID-19. CDR3 amino acids: CASLGQGDGYTF. As DNA, the CDR3 is TGTGCCAGCCTGGGACAGGGGGACGGCTACACCTTC.